The subject of this entry is one TCR beta chain. The antigen is undetermined. Regarding donors, all were healthy bone marrow donors. This entry comes from a study of cytomegalovirus exposure and HLA in healthy donors. The primer mix had 60 Vbeta and 13 Jbeta primers. The protocol was immunoSEQ multiplex PCR, while the TCRdb copy is restricted to in-frame clones and leaves out a portion. The sample lists about 140,000 clones, around 73% occurring once. V dropped 4 bases and J dropped 1 base, with 7 bases sitting between them. CDR3 length: 14 residues. Germline loops: CDR1 MNHEY, CDR2 SMNVEV (reference sequence). Whole-study results and caveats: According to the study, approximately 150 TCR beta chains were cytomegalovirus-associated. Later analysis found that TCR beta chains associated with HLA were more clonally expanded than other, equally common chains. It was reported that the classifier diagnosed cytomegalovirus status with high specificity and sensitivity in both the original and validation cohorts.

The clonotype originates from a woman in her forties in good health and CMV-seronegative. Material for sequencing was PBMCs. This chain links TRBV27 with TRBJ2-2, with D unclear. The CDR3 bases are TGTGCCAGCAGTTCTCTCAGGAACACCGGGGAGCTGTTTTTT. This encodes CASSSLRNTGELFF.